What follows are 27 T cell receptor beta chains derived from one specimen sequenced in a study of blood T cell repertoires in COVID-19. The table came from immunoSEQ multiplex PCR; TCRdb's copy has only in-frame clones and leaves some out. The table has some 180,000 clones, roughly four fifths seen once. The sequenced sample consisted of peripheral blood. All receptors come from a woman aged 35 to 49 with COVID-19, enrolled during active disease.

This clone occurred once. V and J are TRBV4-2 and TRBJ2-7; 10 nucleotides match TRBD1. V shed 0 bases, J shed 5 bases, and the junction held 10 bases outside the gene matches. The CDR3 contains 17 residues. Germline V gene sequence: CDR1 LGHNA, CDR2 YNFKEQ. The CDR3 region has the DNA TGTGCCAGCAGCCAAGACCCAACCGGGACAGGGGTCAACGAGCAGTACTTC. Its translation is CASSQDPTGTGVNEQYF.

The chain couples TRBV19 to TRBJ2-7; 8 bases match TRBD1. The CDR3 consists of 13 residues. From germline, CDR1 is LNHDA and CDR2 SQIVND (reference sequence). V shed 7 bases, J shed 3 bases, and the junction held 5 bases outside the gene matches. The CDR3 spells CASKDRENYEQYF. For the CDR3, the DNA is TGTGCCAGTAAGGACAGGGAAAACTACGAGCAGTACTTC.

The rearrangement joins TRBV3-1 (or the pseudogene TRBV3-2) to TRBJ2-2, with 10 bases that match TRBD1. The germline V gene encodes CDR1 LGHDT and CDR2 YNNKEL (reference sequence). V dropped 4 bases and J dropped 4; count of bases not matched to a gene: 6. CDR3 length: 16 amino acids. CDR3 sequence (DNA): TGTGCCAGCAGCCCCAGTGGGACAGGGGTCACCGGGGAGCTGTTTTTT. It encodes CASSPSGTGVTGELFF.

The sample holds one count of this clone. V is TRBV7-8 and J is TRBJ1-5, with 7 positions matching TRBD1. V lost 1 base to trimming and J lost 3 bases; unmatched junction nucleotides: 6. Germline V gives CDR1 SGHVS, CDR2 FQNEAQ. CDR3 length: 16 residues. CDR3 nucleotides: TGTGCCAGCAGCTTAGTCGGACAGGTGAACAATCAGCCCCAGCATTTT. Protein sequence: CASSLVGQVNNQPQHF. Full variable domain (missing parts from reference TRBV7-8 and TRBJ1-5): GAGVSQSPRYKVAKRGQDVALRCDPISGHVSLFWYQQALGQGPEFLTYFQNEAQLDKSGLPSDRFFAERPEGSVSTLKIQRTQQEDSAVYLCASSLVGQVNNQPQHFGDGTRLSIL.

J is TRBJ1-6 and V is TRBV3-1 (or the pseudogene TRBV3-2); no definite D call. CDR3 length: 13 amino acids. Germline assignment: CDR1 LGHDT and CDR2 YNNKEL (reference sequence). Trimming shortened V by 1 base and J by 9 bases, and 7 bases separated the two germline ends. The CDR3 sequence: CASSQVFLSPLHF. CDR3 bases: TGTGCCAGCAGCCAAGTTTTTCTTTCACCCCTCCACTTT.

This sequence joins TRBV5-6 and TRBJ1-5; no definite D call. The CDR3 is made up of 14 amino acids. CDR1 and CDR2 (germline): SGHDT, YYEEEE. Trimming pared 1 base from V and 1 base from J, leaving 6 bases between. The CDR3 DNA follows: TGTGCCAGCAGCTTGATCAGGAGCAATCAGCCCCAGCATTTT. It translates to CASSLIRSNQPQHF.

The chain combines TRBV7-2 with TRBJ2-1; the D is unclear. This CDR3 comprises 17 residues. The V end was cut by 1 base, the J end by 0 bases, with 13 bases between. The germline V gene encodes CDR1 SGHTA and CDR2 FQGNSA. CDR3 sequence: CASSLGIGRPSYNEQFF. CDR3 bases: TGTGCCAGCAGCTTAGGGATCGGCAGGCCCTCCTACAATGAGCAGTTCTTC.

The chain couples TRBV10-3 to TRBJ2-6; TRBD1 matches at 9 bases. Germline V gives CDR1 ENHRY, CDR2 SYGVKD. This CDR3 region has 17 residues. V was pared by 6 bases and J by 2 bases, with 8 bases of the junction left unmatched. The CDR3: CAIRAGQGTAGANVLTF. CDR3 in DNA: TGTGCCATCAGGGCGGGACAGGGTACGGCTGGGGCCAACGTCCTGACTTTC.

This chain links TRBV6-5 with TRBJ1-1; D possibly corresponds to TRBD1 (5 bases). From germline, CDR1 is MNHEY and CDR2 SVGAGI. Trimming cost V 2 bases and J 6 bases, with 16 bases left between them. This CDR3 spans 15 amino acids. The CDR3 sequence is CASSYGADLYAEAFF. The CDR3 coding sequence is TGTGCCAGCAGTTACGGGGCAGATCTATACGCTGAAGCTTTCTTT.

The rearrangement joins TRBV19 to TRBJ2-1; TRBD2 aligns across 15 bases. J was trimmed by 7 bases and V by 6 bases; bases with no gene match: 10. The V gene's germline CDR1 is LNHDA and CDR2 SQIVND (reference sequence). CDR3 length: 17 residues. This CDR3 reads CASSSSHGTSGRNEQFF. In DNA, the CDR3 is TGTGCCAGTAGCTCCTCTCATGGGACTAGCGGGAGGAATGAGCAGTTCTTC.

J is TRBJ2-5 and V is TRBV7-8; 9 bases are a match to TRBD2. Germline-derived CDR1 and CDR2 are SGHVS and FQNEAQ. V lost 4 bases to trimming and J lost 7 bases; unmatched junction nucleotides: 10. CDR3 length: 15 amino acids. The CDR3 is CASSSLAGTQGTQYF. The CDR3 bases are TGTGCCAGCAGCTCCCTAGCGGGAACCCAGGGGACCCAGTACTTC.

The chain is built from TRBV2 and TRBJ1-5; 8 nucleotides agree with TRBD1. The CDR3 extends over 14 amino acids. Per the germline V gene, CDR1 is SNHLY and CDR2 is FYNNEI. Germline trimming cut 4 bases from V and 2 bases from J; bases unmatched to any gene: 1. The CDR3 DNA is TGTGCCAGCAGTGCGGGACAGGGCAATCAGCCCCAGCATTTT. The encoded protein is CASSAGQGNQPQHF. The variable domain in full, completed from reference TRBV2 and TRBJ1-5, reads EPEVTQTPSHQVTQMGQEVILRCVPISNHLYFYWYRQILGQKVEFLVSFYNNEISEKSEIFDDQFSVERPDGSNFTLKIRSTKLEDSAMYFCASSAGQGNQPQHFGDGTRLSIL.

The CDR3: CASSNRGDANEQFF. The CDR3, as DNA: TGTGCCAGCAGCAACAGGGGAGATGCAAATGAGCAGTTCTTC. The J gene is TRBJ2-1, the V gene TRBV2; 7 bases are a match to TRBD1. Germline CDR1 and CDR2: SNHLY and FYNNEI. J was trimmed by 7 bases and V by 6 bases; bases with no gene match: 9. CDR3 length: 14 amino acids.

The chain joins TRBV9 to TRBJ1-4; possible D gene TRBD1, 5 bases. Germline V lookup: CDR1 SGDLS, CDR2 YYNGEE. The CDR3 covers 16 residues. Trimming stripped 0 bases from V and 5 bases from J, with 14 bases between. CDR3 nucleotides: TGTGCCAGCAGCGTAGGCCTCGGACAAGGAAATGAAAAACTGTTTTTT. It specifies CASSVGLGQGNEKLFF.

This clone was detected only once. CDR3 sequence: CASSQTGVGQPQHF. The CDR3 bases are TGTGCCAGCAGCCAGACAGGGGTGGGTCAGCCCCAGCATTTT. The chain joins TRBV6-5 to TRBJ1-5, with 8 nucleotides matching TRBD1. V trimming: 6 bases; J trimming: 6 bases; junction bases outside the gene matches: 7. This CDR3 comprises 14 residues. The germline gives CDR1 MNHEY, CDR2 SVGAGI.

The CDR3 is CASSGRLAGEAEQYF. The CDR3 nucleotides are TGCGCCAGCAGCGGACGACTAGCGGGAGAGGCCGAGCAGTACTTC. The chain links TRBV5-1 to TRBJ2-7; the match to TRBD2 covers 12 bases. V shed 4 bases, J shed 6 bases, and the junction held 8 bases outside the gene matches. Germline values: CDR1 SGHRS, CDR2 YFSETQ. This CDR3 is 15 amino acids long.

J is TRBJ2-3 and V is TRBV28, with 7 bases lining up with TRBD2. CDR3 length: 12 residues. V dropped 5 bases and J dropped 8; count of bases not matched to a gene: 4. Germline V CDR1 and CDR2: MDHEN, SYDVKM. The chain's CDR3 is CASSILAATQYF. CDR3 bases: TGTGCCAGCAGTATTCTAGCGGCTACGCAGTATTTT.

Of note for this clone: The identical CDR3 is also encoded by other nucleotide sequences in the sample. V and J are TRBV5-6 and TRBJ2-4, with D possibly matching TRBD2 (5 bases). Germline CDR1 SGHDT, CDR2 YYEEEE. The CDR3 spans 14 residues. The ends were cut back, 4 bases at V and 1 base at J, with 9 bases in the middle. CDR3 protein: CASSLRGAKNIQYF. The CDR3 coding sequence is TGTGCCAGCAGCCTACGAGGGGCCAAAAACATTCAGTACTTC.

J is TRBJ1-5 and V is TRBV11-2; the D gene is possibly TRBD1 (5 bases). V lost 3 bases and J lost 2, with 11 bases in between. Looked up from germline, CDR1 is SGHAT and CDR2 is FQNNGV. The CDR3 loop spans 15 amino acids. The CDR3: CASSFGAGGNQPQHF. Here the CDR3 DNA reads TGTGCCAGCAGCTTTGGGGCAGGCGGCAATCAGCCCCAGCATTTT.

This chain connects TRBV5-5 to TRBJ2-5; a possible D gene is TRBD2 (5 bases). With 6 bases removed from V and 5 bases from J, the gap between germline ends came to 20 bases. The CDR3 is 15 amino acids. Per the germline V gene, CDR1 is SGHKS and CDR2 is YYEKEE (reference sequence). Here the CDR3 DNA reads TGTGCCAGCACCCTCTCCGGGATCGCCGTCGAGACCCAGTACTTC. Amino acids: CASTLSGIAVETQYF.

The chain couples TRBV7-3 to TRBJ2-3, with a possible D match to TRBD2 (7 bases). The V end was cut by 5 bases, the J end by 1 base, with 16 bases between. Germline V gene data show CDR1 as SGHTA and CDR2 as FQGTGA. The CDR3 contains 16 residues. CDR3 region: CASSPGGGGRTDTQYF. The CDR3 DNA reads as TGTGCCAGCAGCCCCGGGGGCGGGGGCCGCACAGATACGCAGTATTTT. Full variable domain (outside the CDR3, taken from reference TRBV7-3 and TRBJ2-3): GAGVSQTPSNKVTEKGKYVELRCDPISGHTALYWYRQSLGQGPEFLIYFQGTGAADDSGLPNDRFFAVRPEGSVSTLKIQRTERGDSAVYLCASSPGGGGRTDTQYFGPGTRLTVL.

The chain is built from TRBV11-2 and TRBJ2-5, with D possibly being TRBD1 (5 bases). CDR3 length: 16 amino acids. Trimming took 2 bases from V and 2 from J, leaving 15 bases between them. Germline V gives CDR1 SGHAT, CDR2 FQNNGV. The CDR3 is CASSLYAGSTQETQYF. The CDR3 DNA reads TGTGCCAGCAGCTTATATGCAGGGTCGACACAAGAGACCCAGTACTTC.

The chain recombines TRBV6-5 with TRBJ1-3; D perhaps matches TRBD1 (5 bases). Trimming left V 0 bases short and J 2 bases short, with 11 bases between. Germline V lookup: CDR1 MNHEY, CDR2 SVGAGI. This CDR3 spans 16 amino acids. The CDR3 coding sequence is TGTGCCAGCAGTTACTCGTTTCCCAGGGCTGGAAACACCATATATTTT. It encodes CASSYSFPRAGNTIYF.

CDR3 DNA sequence: TGTGCCAGCAGCCGTGGGCGGGGGACAGGGCTCGTTCAGCCCCAGCATTTT. Translated, it gives CASSRGRGTGLVQPQHF. The chain joins TRBV7-8 to TRBJ1-5; 9 nucleotides line up with TRBD1. V lost 5 bases, J lost 6 bases, and 14 bases stayed unmatched. CDR1 SGHVS and CDR2 FQNEAQ come from the germline V gene. The CDR3 extends over 17 amino acids. The variable domain in full, completed from reference TRBV7-8 and TRBJ1-5, reads GAGVSQSPRYKVAKRGQDVALRCDPISGHVSLFWYQQALGQGPEFLTYFQNEAQLDKSGLPSDRFFAERPEGSVSTLKIQRTQQEDSAVYLCASSRGRGTGLVQPQHFGDGTRLSIL.

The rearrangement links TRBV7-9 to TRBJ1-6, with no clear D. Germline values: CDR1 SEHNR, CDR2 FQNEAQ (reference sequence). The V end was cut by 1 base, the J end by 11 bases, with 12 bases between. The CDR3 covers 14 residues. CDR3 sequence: CASSLGAERPPLHF. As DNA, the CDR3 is TGTGCCAGCAGCTTAGGGGCCGAAAGACCACCCCTCCACTTT. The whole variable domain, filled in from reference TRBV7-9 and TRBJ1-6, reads DTGVSQNPRHKITKRGQNVTFRCDPISEHNRLYWYRQTLGQGPEFLTYFQNEAQLEKSRLLSDRFSAERPKGSFSTLEIQRTEQGDSAMYLCASSLGAERPPLHFGNGTRLTVT.

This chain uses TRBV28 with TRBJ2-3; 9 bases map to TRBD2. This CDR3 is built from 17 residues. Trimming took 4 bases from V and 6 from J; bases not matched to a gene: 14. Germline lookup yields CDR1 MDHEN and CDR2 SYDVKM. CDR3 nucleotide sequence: TGTGCCAGCAGTTCGCCCCGGCTAGCGGGACCATCCGATACGCAGTATTTT. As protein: CASSSPRLAGPSDTQYF.

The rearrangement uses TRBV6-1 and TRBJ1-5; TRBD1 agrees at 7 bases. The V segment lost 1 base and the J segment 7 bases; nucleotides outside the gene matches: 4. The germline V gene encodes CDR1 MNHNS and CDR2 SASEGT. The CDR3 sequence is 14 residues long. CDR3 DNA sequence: TGTGCCAGCAGTGAAGGACAGGGTAGGCAGCCCCAGCATTTT. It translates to CASSEGQGRQPQHF.